This T cell receptor (beta chain) originates from a study of tumor-infiltrating lymphocytes in localized non-small cell lung cancer (dated by TCRdb to about 2021). Some background on the complete study: The cohort covered several histologies, both smokers and never-smokers, and patients whose samples were collected after neoadjuvant chemotherapy. From each patient came resected tumor tissue plus uninvolved lung tissue from that same patient, and the uninvolved lung tissue was described as non-adjacent to the tumor. The same patients underwent several integrated assays, with TCR sequencing performed together with flow cytometry, multiplex immunofluorescence, RNA-seq, exome sequencing and proteomics. The overall ICON cohort was composed of 150 or so surgical patients with localized non-small cell lung cancer whose tumors were resected. For more than 45 patients, immunoSEQ T-cell fraction was compared between paired tumor and uninvolved lung. Overall study outcomes, separate from this receptor: Assay coverage differed among patients according to how much tissue was available, so only a subset of the cohort had TCR sequencing. No difference in TCR-derived T-cell fraction was observed between the flow cytometry-defined immunotypes IM1 (good prognosis) and IM2 (poor prognosis). Because different assays used different pieces of the same tissue, intratumor heterogeneity could not be separated from technical variation. Consistent with immunofluorescence CD3 counts, TCRbeta sequencing supported greater T cell infiltration in tumors than in uninvolved lung tissue. Recurrence-free survival showed no association with tumor T-cell fraction measured by TCR sequencing (p = 0.61).

TCR sequencing with the immunoSEQ assay provided the T-cell fraction in tumor and uninvolved lung tissue. As for the original processing: For survival analysis, patients were split into high (upper tertile) and low (lower two tertiles) T-cell fraction groups and compared by log-rank test. A signed-rank test was used to check for differences in T-cell fraction between paired tumor and uninvolved lung. The clones in this table, taken by TCRdb from immuneACCESS, are in-frame only. Not every clone is retained; where verified, under half of the shortfall comes from an unresolved V gene, and the cause of the rest is unknown. V, J and clone size were drawn from that table, and D and trimming were deduced from the DNA. Recorded for this sample are 16,000 or so clones; less than 85% of them occurred a single time. 6% to 7% of the sample lies in the top ten. Taken from cysteine to phenylalanine, the CDR3 has 14 residues. Only CDR3 DNA is held: 42 bases, read in frame from base 1. A distance of 7 bases separates the germline ends of V and J, which lose 5 bases and 2 bases respectively. The germline V gene (reference sequence) specifies PRHDT as CDR1 and FYEKMQ as CDR2.

Details on this clone: What this receptor recognizes is not known. It has no much larger one-base neighbor in the sample; base qualities were not kept.

Enrollment in ICON was initiated in 2016, and the last patient was enrolled in late 2018. A subcohort of some 80 patients provided fresh tumor and matched uninvolved tissue for in-depth immune analyses, with TCR sequencing among those analyses. No cell sorting was done, and TCR sequencing was instead run on DNA isolated from bulk tissue. The V gene is TRBV13 and the J gene is TRBJ2-6; TRBD2 might be the D gene, on 5 matching bases. The sequenced sample consisted of lung tumor tissue. This clonotype was obtained from a human donor with non-small cell lung cancer. The DNA reads as follows: TGTGCCAGCAGCCGGGGTGCTGGGGCCAACGTCCTGACTTTC. Its protein reads: CASSRGAGANVLTF.